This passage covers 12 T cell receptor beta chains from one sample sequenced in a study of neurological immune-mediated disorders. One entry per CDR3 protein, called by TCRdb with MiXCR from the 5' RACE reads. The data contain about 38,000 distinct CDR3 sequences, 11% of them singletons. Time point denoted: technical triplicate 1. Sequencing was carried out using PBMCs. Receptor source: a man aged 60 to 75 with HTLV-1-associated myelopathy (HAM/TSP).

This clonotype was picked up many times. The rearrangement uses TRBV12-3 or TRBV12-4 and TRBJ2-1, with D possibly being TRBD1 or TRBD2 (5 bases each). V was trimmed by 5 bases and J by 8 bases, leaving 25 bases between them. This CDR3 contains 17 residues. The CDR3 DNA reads TGTGCCAGCAGTGTGATCAACGCGGACAAGAGGGCCTATGAGCAGTTCTTC. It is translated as CASSVINADKRAYEQFF.

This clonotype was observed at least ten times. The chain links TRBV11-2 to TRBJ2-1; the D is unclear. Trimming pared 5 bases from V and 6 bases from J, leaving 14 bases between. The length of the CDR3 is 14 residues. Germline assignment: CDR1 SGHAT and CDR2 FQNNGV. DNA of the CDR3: TGTGCCAGCAGCGCTAGGGCGGCTTTCAATGAGCAGTTCTTC. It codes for CASSARAAFNEQFF.

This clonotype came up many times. The CDR3 reads CSASPSGRSEQYF. CDR3 sequence (DNA): TGCAGTGCTAGTCCTAGCGGGAGGTCCGAGCAGTACTTC. The rearrangement uses TRBV20-1 and TRBJ2-7; 11 bases match TRBD2. V lost 3 bases and J lost 6; bases outside the gene matches: 4. The germline gives CDR1 DFQATT, CDR2 SNEGSKA (reference sequence). This CDR3 region has 13 residues.

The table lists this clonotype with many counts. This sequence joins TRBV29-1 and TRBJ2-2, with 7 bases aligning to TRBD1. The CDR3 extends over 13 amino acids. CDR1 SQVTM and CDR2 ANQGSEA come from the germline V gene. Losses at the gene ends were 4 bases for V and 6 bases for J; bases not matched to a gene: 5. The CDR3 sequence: CSVGQGYAGELFF. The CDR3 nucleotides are TGCAGCGTTGGACAGGGATATGCCGGGGAGCTGTTTTTT.

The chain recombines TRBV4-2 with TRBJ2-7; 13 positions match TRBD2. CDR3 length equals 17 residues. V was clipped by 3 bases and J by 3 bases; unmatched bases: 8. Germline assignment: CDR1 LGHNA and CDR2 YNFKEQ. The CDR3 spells CASSQGTSGDPGYEQYF. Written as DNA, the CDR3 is TGTGCCAGCAGCCAGGGGACTAGCGGGGACCCTGGCTACGAGCAGTACTTC.

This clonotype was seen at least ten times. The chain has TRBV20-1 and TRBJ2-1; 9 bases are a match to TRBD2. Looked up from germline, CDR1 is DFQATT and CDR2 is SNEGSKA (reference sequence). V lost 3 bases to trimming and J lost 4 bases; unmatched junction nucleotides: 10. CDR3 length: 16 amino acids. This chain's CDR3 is CSARASGTSRYNEQFF. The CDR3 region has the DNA TGCAGTGCTAGGGCCTCCGGGACTAGCAGGTACAATGAGCAGTTCTTC.

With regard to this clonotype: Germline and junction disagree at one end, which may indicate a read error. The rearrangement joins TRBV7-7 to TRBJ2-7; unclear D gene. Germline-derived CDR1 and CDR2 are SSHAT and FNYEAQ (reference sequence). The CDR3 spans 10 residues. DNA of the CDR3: TGTGCTAGCACCCTCTACGAGCAGTACTTC. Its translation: CASTLYEQYF.

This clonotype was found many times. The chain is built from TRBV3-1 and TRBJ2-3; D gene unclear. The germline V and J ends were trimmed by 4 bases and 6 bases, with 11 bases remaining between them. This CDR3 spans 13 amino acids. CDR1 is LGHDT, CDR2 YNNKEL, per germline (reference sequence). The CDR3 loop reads CASSPPSMDTQYF. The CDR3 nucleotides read TGTGCCAGCAGCCCTCCCTCTATGGATACGCAGTATTTT.

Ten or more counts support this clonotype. This chain's CDR3 is CSARPPGRDTQYF. The CDR3 DNA reads as TGCAGTGCCAGACCCCCCGGGAGGGATACGCAGTATTTT. The rearrangement links TRBV20-1 to TRBJ2-3; 7 bases map to TRBD2. The CDR3 runs to 13 residues. J was trimmed by 6 bases and V by 6 bases; bases with no gene match: 9. The germline CDR1 and CDR2 sequences are DFQATT and SNEGSKA (reference sequence).

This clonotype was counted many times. The CDR3: CSVGSLPGENTEAFF. The CDR3 region has the DNA TGCAGCGTTGGTAGTCTTCCAGGGGAAAACACTGAAGCTTTCTTT. This chain joins TRBV29-1 and TRBJ1-1, with D possibly TRBD1 on 6 matching bases. Per the germline V gene, CDR1 is SQVTM and CDR2 is ANQGSEA. The CDR3 is 15 amino acids. Trimming removed 4 bases at V and 2 bases at J, with 17 bases between.

The CDR3 region has the DNA TGTGCCAGCAGTCTGGACACGGGAGATGAGCAGTTCTTC. Its protein is CASSLDTGDEQFF. The chain employs TRBV6-6 and TRBJ2-1; D might be TRBD2 (6 bases). The V gene lost 5 bases and the J gene lost 8 bases, with 13 bases spanning the gap. In germline, CDR1 is MNHNY, CDR2 SVGAGI (reference sequence). CDR3 length: 13 residues.

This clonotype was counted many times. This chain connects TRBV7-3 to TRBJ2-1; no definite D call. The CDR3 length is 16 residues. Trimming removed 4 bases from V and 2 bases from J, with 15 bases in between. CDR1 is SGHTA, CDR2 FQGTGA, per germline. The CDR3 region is CASSYPWITTYNEQFF. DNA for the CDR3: TGTGCCAGCAGCTATCCGTGGATTACCACCTACAATGAGCAGTTCTTC.